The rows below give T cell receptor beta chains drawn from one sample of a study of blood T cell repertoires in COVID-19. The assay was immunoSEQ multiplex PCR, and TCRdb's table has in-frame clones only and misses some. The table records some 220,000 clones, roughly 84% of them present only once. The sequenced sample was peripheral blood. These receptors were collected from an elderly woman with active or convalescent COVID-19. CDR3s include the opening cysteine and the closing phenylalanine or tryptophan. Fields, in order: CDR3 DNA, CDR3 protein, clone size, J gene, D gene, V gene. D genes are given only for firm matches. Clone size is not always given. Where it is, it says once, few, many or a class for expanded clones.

TGTGCCAGCAGCGGGGGACAGTCTTCCACAGATACGCAGTATTTT CASSGGQSSTDTQYF NA TRBJ2-3 TRBD1 TRBV11-3
TGTGCCAGCAGCCGTCAGACAGGGTCAGCTTTCTTT CASSRQTGSAFF NA TRBJ1-1 TRBD1 TRBV14
TGTGCCTCCTCCGAGGGTTTAACAGATACGCAGTATTTT CASSEGLTDTQYF NA TRBJ2-3 NA TRBV30
TGTGCCAGCAGTTACGAGGGCGGTAGCACAGATACGCAGTATTTT CASSYEGGSTDTQYF NA TRBJ2-3 NA TRBV6-2/TRBV6-3
TGTGCCTGGAGTGTAAGGGCAGGGGCTGGTTCACCCCTCCACTTT CAWSVRAGAGSPLHF once TRBJ1-6 NA TRBV30
TGCGCCAGCAGCCTGACAGTTACCTACGAGCAGTACTTC CASSLTVTYEQYF NA TRBJ2-7 NA TRBV5-1
TGTGCCAGCAGCATGGGACTAGCGAACACCGGGGAGCTGTTTTTT CASSMGLANTGELFF few TRBJ2-2 TRBD2 TRBV7-2
TGTGCCATCAGTGAGGTCAGGGGGCAGGGTGGCTACACCTTC CAISEVRGQGGYTF NA TRBJ1-2 TRBD1 TRBV10-3
TGTGCCAGCAGCCAAGAATGGCTGAACACTGAAGCTTTCTTT CASSQEWLNTEAFF NA TRBJ1-1 NA TRBV4-2
TGTGCCAGCAGTTTATCCCCCCGACAGAACTACGAGCAGTACTTC CASSLSPRQNYEQYF NA TRBJ2-7 NA TRBV27
TGTGCCAGCTCACCCCTTGGGCAGGGGCCTAACTATGGCTACACCTTC CASSPLGQGPNYGYTF NA TRBJ1-2 NA TRBV18
TGCGCCAGCAGCCAAGAGTCTGTATCGAGCTCCTATAATTCACCCCTCCACTTT CASSQESVSSSYNSPLHF NA TRBJ1-6 NA TRBV4-3
TGTGCCAGCAGCTACAGGGACCTAACCCGGAATACGCAGTATTTT CASSYRDLTRNTQYF NA TRBJ2-3 NA TRBV7-8
TGTGCCAGCAGTTACGGGCAGCCTAACTATGGCTACACCTTC CASSYGQPNYGYTF NA TRBJ1-2 NA TRBV6-6
TGTGCCATCAGGGGAGCCACCGGGGAGCTGTTTTTT CAIRGATGELFF NA TRBJ2-2 NA TRBV10-3
TGTGCCAGCAGCCAGTGGCTGGCAGGGGGCCCTGCTAACTATGGCTACACCTTC CASSQWLAGGPANYGYTF NA TRBJ1-2 TRBD1 TRBV5-5
TGTGCCAGCAGATCCCGGGACAGGGGAGGAGGCGAGACCCAGTACTTC CASRSRDRGGGETQYF NA TRBJ2-5 TRBD1 TRBV27
TGTGCCAGCAGTTACTCGGGGACAGAGGGCTATGGCTACACCTTC CASSYSGTEGYGYTF few TRBJ1-2 TRBD1 TRBV6-5
TGTGCCAGCAGCTTAGGGTTTGGCGTACTAAGCTCCTACGAGCAGTACTTC CASSLGFGVLSSYEQYF NA TRBJ2-7 NA TRBV7-9
TGTGCCAGCAGGGACAGGGGGTCGTATGCCAACGTCCTGACTTTC CASRDRGSYANVLTF NA TRBJ2-6 TRBD1 TRBV2
TGCGCCAGCTCCCAGGGCCTGAGACAGTTCTATGGCTACACCTTC CASSQGLRQFYGYTF NA TRBJ1-2 NA TRBV23-1
TGCAGCGTTCTTAGGGGGAAGTACGAGCAGTACTTC CSVLRGKYEQYF NA TRBJ2-7 NA TRBV29-1
TGTGCCAGCACGGGGTACGGGATGAACACTGAAGCTTTCTTT CASTGYGMNTEAFF NA TRBJ1-1 NA TRBV25-1
TGTGCCAGCAGCCACTCCGGGACAGGGGCGGGAGTTGAGCAGTTCTTC CASSHSGTGAGVEQFF NA TRBJ2-1 TRBD1 TRBV11-1
TGTGCCAGCTCGCCCTCGGGGGGTACCTCTGGAAACACCATATATTTT CASSPSGGTSGNTIYF NA TRBJ1-3 NA TRBV18
TGTGCCAGCAGCCGCCGCCGGGACAGCGATACGCAGTATTTT CASSRRRDSDTQYF NA TRBJ2-3 TRBD1 TRBV3-1/TRBV3-2
TGTGCCAGTAGTTCCCAGGGGACAGGAGGGGGAAGCTATGGCTACACCTTC CASSSQGTGGGSYGYTF NA TRBJ1-2 TRBD1 TRBV19
TGTGCCAGCAGTCGGACTAGTTACGAGCAGTACTTC CASSRTSYEQYF NA TRBJ2-7 TRBD2 TRBV7-2
TGTGCCAGCAGTCCCGGGACAGGGAACACTGAAGCTTTCTTT CASSPGTGNTEAFF few TRBJ1-1 TRBD1 TRBV27
TGTGCCACCAGCAGAGTGGGAGGGGGGGGCGAGCAGTACTTC CATSRVGGGGEQYF NA TRBJ2-7 NA TRBV15
TGTGCCAGCAGCGCGGCCAGGGTCGCATATAGCAATCAGCCCCAGCATTTT CASSAARVAYSNQPQHF NA TRBJ1-5 NA TRBV7-2
TGTGCCAGCAGCCAAGATCGGGACAGTTTCGTCCATGAGCAGTTCTTC CASSQDRDSFVHEQFF NA TRBJ2-1 TRBD1 TRBV4-2
TGTGCCAGCAGCCAAATGGGGGCTCAGCCCCAGCATTTT CASSQMGAQPQHF NA TRBJ1-5 NA TRBV3-1/TRBV3-2
TGTGCCAGCATTGGACAGACAGTCTATGGCTACACCTTC CASIGQTVYGYTF NA TRBJ1-2 NA TRBV2
TGTGCCAGCAGTTTAAGCGGTTCACCCCTCCACTTT CASSLSGSPLHF once TRBJ1-6 NA TRBV12-3/TRBV12-4
TGTGCCAGCAGCCCTAGCGGGAGTTACGAGCAGTACTTC CASSPSGSYEQYF NA TRBJ2-7 TRBD2 TRBV7-9
TGTGCCAGCTCGCCACCTAACACAAGGGGGTTGGAGACCCAGTACTTC CASSPPNTRGLETQYF NA TRBJ2-5 NA TRBV18
TGTGCCAGCAGTTATCAGGACACGTTCGTGTTGGGCTACACCTTC CASSYQDTFVLGYTF NA TRBJ1-2 NA TRBV28
TGTGCCAGCAGCTTAGTCGGGACAGAGAACTATGGCTACACCTTC CASSLVGTENYGYTF NA TRBJ1-2 TRBD1 TRBV7-2
TGCAGTGCTAGTTTCCCGGAGAGGCGGCAGTTCTTC CSASFPERRQFF NA TRBJ2-1 NA TRBV20-1
TGTGCCAGCAGCTTAGCGTTTGGGACAGGGTGGTCACCCCTCCACTTT CASSLAFGTGWSPLHF NA TRBJ1-6 TRBD1 TRBV11-2
TGTGCCAGCAGCTTACGGTCGAGGGGGCTCTCAGATACGCAGTATTTT CASSLRSRGLSDTQYF NA TRBJ2-3 TRBD1 TRBV7-3
TGTGCCAGTAGTATGAGGGGCACTAGCGGGGTACTTCGGTCCTACAATGAGCAGTTCTTC CASSMRGTSGVLRSYNEQFF NA TRBJ2-1 TRBD2 TRBV19
TGTGCCAGCAGTAGATCTGGCAGGGTGAACACTGAAGCTTTCTTT CASSRSGRVNTEAFF NA TRBJ1-1 NA TRBV25-1
TGCGCCAGCAGCCAAGAAAGGAGACCCGAGGGTGAGCAGTTCTTC CASSQERRPEGEQFF NA TRBJ2-1 NA TRBV4-3
TGTGCCAGCAGCTTACTCACCGGGGGAACCACAGATACGCAGTATTTT CASSLLTGGTTDTQYF NA TRBJ2-3 NA TRBV11-1
TGTGCCAGTAGTAGACCGGGACAGCCGAACACTGAAGCTTTCTTT CASSRPGQPNTEAFF once TRBJ1-1 TRBD1 TRBV19
TGTGCCAGCAGTGATCTCGCCGGGACAGCAGAGACCCAGTACTTC CASSDLAGTAETQYF NA TRBJ2-5 TRBD1 TRBV28
TGTGCCAGCAGCCTCGGACAGGGGAATTCACCCCTCCACTTT CASSLGQGNSPLHF NA TRBJ1-6 TRBD1 TRBV3-1/TRBV3-2
TGCGCCAGCAGCCGCCGGGGCGGGGCGGGGGATACGCAGTATTTT CASSRRGGAGDTQYF NA TRBJ2-3 NA TRBV4-3
TGCGCCAGCAGCCAAGACGTAGGGGGGGCGAACACTGAAGCTTTCTTT CASSQDVGGANTEAFF NA TRBJ1-1 NA TRBV4-3
TGTGCCAGCAGTCCGACGGGGTGGGACAGGGGCGGCTCCTACGAGCAGTACTTC CASSPTGWDRGGSYEQYF NA TRBJ2-7 TRBD1 TRBV28
TGTGCCAGCAGTGAAATGGCGGGTGAGCAGTTCTTC CASSEMAGEQFF NA TRBJ2-1 NA TRBV2
TGTGCCAGCTCAGCAAGCGGCAGGAACACTGAAGCTTTCTTT CASSASGRNTEAFF NA TRBJ1-1 NA TRBV18
TGTGCCAGCAGTTTAGAGGGGCATGGTGGCTACACCTTC CASSLEGHGGYTF NA TRBJ1-2 NA TRBV12-3/TRBV12-4
TGTGCCTGGAGTTCCCTATCACTAGGCAAAAACATTCAGTACTTC CAWSSLSLGKNIQYF NA TRBJ2-4 NA TRBV30
TGCGCCAGCAGCTCGAGCGGGAGCCGGGCCTACGAGCAGTACTTC CASSSSGSRAYEQYF NA TRBJ2-7 TRBD2 TRBV5-1